This T cell receptor beta chain was sequenced for a study of Ad26.COV2.S vaccination and SARS-CoV-2 variants (dated by TCRdb to 2020 to 2023). Some background on the complete study: TCRbeta repertoire sequencing was used to assess the specificity and breadth of SARS-CoV-2-reactive T cell receptors after Ad26.COV2.S vaccination. The TCR-sequenced set comprised about 32 samples: approximately 19 Ad26.COV2.S vaccine recipients, 5 placebo recipients and 8 SARS-CoV-2 convalescent individuals.

TCRbeta CDR3 regions were sequenced with the immunoSEQ Assay. After extraction, genomic DNA underwent amplification by bias-controlled multiplex PCR, followed by high-throughput sequencing. The study's processing was this. Collapsing and filtering of sequences were performed to quantify the absolute abundance of each unique TCRbeta CDR3 region. T cell fraction was estimated by normalizing TCRbeta template counts to usable DNA, with usable DNA measured through amplification of reference genes found in all nucleated cells. Repertoire TCRs were annotated as SARS-CoV-2-specific when V gene, CDR3 amino acid sequence and J gene were exactly matched to a known reactive TCR set. The reference SARS-CoV-2 TCR set was derived from MIRA and filtered for enrichment in COVID-19-positive ImmuneCODE repertoires, a step that removed public or cross-reactive TCRs. Using the MIRA antigens, annotated TCRs were further analysed by specific ORF or by position within an ORF. Breadth was defined as the number of annotated unique rearrangements divided by the total number of unique productive rearrangements, and depth was defined as the summed frequency of the annotated unique rearrangements. TCR breadth was compared between groups using two-sided Wilcoxon rank-sum tests. TCRdb took this table from immuneACCESS and kept in-frame rearrangements with V and J called. Such tables lack part of the clones; where checked against another copy, unresolved V genes explain under half of the gap, and the rest is unexplained. The V and J calls and clone size were taken over from that table, and D and trimming were inferred from the DNA. The sample yields approximately 400,000 clones; about 91% were counted once. The ten most abundant clones make up 3.9% of the sample.

With respect to this clone: Its antigen has not been determined. No per-base quality is available; no much larger clone lies one base away.

Relative to germline, V is 0 bases shorter and J is 0 bases shorter, with 10 bases between their ends. The CDR3 sequence holds 16 residues, the cysteine and phenylalanine included. The DNA shown is the 48-base CDR3, in frame from base 1. Reading the germline V gene gives CDR1 SGDLS and CDR2 YYNGEE. Broad study findings and their caveats: Ad26.COV2.S recipients had higher spike-specific TCR breadth than placebo recipients (P = 0.0014). It was noted by the authors that total T cell responses may have been underestimated by the TCR breadth and depth analyses. Vaccine and placebo recipients had comparable non-spike TCR breadth, which fits with the vaccine containing only spike. Substantial breadth of spike-specific CD8+ and CD4+ T cell responses was reported after vaccination.

The sample's time point label, decoded: individuals recovered from natural SARS-CoV-2 infection. This sequence was found in a human donor who had recovered from COVID-19. The chain links TRBV9 with TRBJ2-4; the D gene identity is not certain. The specimen comprised peripheral blood, sampled after recovery from COVID-19. DNA sequence: TGTGCCAGCAGCGTAGATGCAGGCCAAGCCAAAAACATTCAGTACTTC. Its translation reads: CASSVDAGQAKNIQYF.